This TCR beta chain was sequenced for a study of T cells in localized non-small cell lung cancer. Whole-study findings and limits: For the top 100 tumor clones, a median approximately 61 also appeared in adjacent lung.

There are 14 residues in the CDR3. V dropped 2 bases and J dropped 3 bases, with 11 bases sitting between them. Germline-derived CDR1 and CDR2 are SGHNT and YENEEA. This clone is termed medium-sized. The antigen remains undetermined. Measured with immunoSEQ multiplex PCR; TCRdb has only the in-frame clones, and not every one. The data hold thousands of clones, with less than 25% observed a single time. This chain uses TRBV11-3 with TRBJ2-7; a possible D gene is TRBD2 (5 bases). The sequence came from a male donor at least 60 years old with stage III squamous cell lung carcinoma. The sample in question was lung tumor tissue, obtained before any cancer treatment. The DNA for the CDR3 is TGTGCCAGCAGCTTAAGGGCGGGCAGCTACGAGCAGTACTTC. This sequence encodes CASSLRAGSYEQYF.